A selection of T cell receptor beta chains follows, all from one sample in a study of blood T cell repertoires in COVID-19. The repertoire was sequenced with immunoSEQ multiplex PCR; TCRdb's copy has only in-frame clones and lacks some. This sample yields 350,000 to 450,000 clones, of which just under 90% are seen a single time; around 1.7% belongs to the top ten. The sequenced sample was PBMCs or T cells enriched from blood (not recorded which). These receptors were collected from a woman aged 25 to 45 who had recovered from COVID-19. The conserved cysteine and the conserved F or W are not part of the CDR3 here.

TRBV9,TRBJ1-6,ASSPGTGPSYNSPLH
TRBV9,TRBJ2-7,ASSAGDRPYEQY
TRBV27,TRBJ1-1,ASRITRGASAEAF
TRBV6-5,TRBJ2-7,ASRRENSYEQY
TRBV9,TRBJ2-1,ASSVSVGLAGNNEQF
TRBV29-1,TRBJ2-2,SGGLGGQNTGELF
TRBV5-1,TRBJ2-2,ASSLERGGHTGELF
TRBV9,TRBJ1-1,ASSVGSRGRTEAF
TRBV15,TRBJ1-3,ATSRTGVDTIY
TRBV5-3,TRBJ1-2,ARTNGTGSRSYGYT
TRBV5-4,TRBJ2-1,ASSPVLAGAGEQF
TRBV21-1,TRBJ1-5,ASRTNSHQPQH
TRBV14,TRBJ1-1,ASSQRTGKNTEAF
TRBV27,TRBJ1-5,ASSPQGEGQPQH
TRBV6-1,TRBJ2-1,ASSEGQGGYNEQF
TRBV18,TRBJ1-2,ASSLTISGYDYGYT
TRBV4-3,TRBJ2-7,ASSQVSTGPYEQY
TRBV18,TRBJ1-2,ASSPDREWSYGYT
TRBV5-1,TRBJ2-2,ASSLWGREFNTGELF
TRBV15,TRBJ1-1,ATSRDRQGYTEAF
TRBV30,TRBJ1-2,AWSSRGDLWGYT
TRBV28,TRBJ2-7,ASSGGQLRFGGRD
TRBV5-1,TRBJ2-5,ASSLGDRETQY
TRBV28,TRBJ1-1,ASSGLQGRTEAF